This T cell receptor beta chain emerged from a study of T cell changes during pregnancy in multiple sclerosis. The CDR3 is made up of 15 amino acids. Germline CDR1 reads LNHDA; CDR2 reads SQIVND (reference sequence). V shed 9 bases, J shed 2 bases, and the junction held 9 bases outside the gene matches. This clone was seen once. TCRdb's table, derived via immunoSEQ multiplex PCR, lists solely in-frame clones and lacks some. The sample shows about 97,000 clones, 90% of them seen only once. This receptor was obtained from a female donor in good health, enrolled as a control in a pregnancy study. The chain employs TRBV19 and TRBJ2-2; 7 bases match TRBD2. Sample: peripheral blood, taken in the second trimester of pregnancy. The CDR3 DNA reads TGTGCCAGCGGTACCGGGACTACAAACACCGGGGAGCTGTTTTTT. This translates into CASGTGTTNTGELFF.